The TCR beta chain described here comes from a study of chemoradiotherapy in HPV16-positive cancers (dated 2022 in TCRdb). Background on the whole study: Using functional T-cell assays on cells from a couple of HPV16-positive patients, the researchers defined candidate HPV-specific T-cell clones and common TCR motifs. The study asked whether T-cell immunity to the HPV oncoproteins E6 and E7 changes during chemoradiotherapy and whether this immunity affects survival. The candidate HPV-specific TCRs and motifs were then tracked in TCR repertoires from 86 patients with HPV-related cancers.

What the authors observed across the whole study: Improved recurrence-free survival in HPV16-positive patients was associated with expansion of HPV-responsive T cells during chemoradiotherapy. Expansion of candidate HPV-specific clones and E7-related TCR motifs was observed in the tumor microenvironment during treatment, whereas no such expansion was observed for non-HPV-specific T cells. Only two HPV16-positive patients were used to derive the functional definition of HPV-specific T cells, and the survival association was reported for HPV16-positive patients.

Because repertoires were sampled repeatedly during chemoradiotherapy, clonal expansion in the tumor microenvironment could be followed. The V and J ends are trimmed by 2 bases and 1 base, leaving 15 bases between them. The germline V gene provides CDR1 KGHSH and CDR2 LQKENI. The CDR3 sequence holds 17 residues, the cysteine and phenylalanine included. Of the read, only the CDR3 DNA is kept; its 51 bases are in frame from base 1. This clone was found a few times. This clone's antigen is unknown. It has no much larger one-base neighbor in the sample; base qualities were not kept. Library preparation was by the immunoSEQ multiplex PCR assay. TCRdb re-hosts the immuneACCESS table, in-frame sequences only. Its copies lack some clones; in the studies checked, an unresolved V gene accounts for under half of them, and the cause for the rest is not known. The sample data list about 16,000 clones, and 65% to 80% of these were observed just once. The top ten clones comprise approximately 8.2% of the sample.

The rearranged chain carries TRBV18 and TRBJ2-4, with a tentative D gene TRBD1 over 6 matching bases. Sample: tumor tissue, taken from a patient who underwent chemoradiotherapy. This TCR came from a human donor with HPV-associated anogenital cancer. DNA sequence: TGTGCCAGCTCACCAGAGAGGAAAGGACAGGCCAAAAACATTCAGTACTTC. It translates to CASSPERKGQAKNIQYF.